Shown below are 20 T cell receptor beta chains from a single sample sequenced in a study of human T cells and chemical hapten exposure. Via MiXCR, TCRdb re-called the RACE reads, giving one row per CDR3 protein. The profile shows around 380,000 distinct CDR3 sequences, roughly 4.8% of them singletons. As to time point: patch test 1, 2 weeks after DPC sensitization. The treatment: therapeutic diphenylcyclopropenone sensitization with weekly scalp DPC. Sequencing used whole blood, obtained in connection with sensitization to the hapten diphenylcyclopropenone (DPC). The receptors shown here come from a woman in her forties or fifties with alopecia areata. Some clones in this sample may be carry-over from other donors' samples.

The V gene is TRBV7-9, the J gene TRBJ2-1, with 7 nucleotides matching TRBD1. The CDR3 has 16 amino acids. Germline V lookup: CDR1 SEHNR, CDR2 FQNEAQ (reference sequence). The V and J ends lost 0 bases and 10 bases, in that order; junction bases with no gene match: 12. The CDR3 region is CASSLALTGPRGEQFF. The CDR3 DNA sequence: TGTGCCAGCAGCTTAGCCCTGACAGGGCCCCGAGGGGAGCAGTTCTTC.

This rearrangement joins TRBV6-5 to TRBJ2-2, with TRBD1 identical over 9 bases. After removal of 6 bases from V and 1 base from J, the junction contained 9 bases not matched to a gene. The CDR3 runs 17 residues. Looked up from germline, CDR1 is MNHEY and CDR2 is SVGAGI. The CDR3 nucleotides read TGTGCCAGCAGAGCCGGGACAGGGCCTGTGAACACCGGGGAGCTGTTTTTT. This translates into CASRAGTGPVNTGELFF.

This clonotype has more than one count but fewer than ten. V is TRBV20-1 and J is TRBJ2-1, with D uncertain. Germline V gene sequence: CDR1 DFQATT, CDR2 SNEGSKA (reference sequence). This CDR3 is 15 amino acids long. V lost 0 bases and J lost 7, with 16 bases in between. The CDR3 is CSARDTEIHPNEQFF. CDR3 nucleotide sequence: TGCAGTGCTAGAGATACAGAGATTCACCCTAATGAGCAGTTCTTC.

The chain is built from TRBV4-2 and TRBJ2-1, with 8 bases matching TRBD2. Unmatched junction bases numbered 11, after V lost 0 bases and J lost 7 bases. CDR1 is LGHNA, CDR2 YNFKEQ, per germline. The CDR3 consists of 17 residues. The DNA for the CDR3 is TGTGCCAGCAGCCAAGAGGGATCGGGGACTAGAAGTAATGAGCAGTTCTTC. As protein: CASSQEGSGTRSNEQFF.

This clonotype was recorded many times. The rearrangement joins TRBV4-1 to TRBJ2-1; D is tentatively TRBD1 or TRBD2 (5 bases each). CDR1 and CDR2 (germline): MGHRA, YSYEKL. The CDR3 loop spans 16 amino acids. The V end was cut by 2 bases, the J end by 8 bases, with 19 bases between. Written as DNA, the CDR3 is TGCGCCAGCAGCCAACCCCCGGGACGGACAAACTATGAGCAGTTCTTC. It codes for CASSQPPGRTNYEQFF.

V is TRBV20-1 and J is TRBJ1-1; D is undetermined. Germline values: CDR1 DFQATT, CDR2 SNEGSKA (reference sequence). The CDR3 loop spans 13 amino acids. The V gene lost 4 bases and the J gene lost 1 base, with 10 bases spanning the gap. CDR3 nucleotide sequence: TGCAGTGCTACAGAGTCCCAGAACACTGAAGCTTTCTTT. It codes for CSATESQNTEAFF.

The CDR3: CASSPGLRGTNEKLFF. CDR3 DNA sequence: TGTGCCAGCAGCCCTGGACTGAGGGGAACTAATGAAAAACTGTTTTTT. The J gene is TRBJ1-4, the V gene TRBV14, with D perhaps TRBD1 (5 bases). The CDR3 totals 16 residues. Deletions cut 4 bases from V and 1 base from J, with 13 bases between. Germline loops: CDR1 SGHDN, CDR2 FVKESK. Full variable domain (outside the CDR3, taken from reference TRBV14 and TRBJ1-4): EAGVTQFPSHSVIEKGQTVTLRCDPISGHDNLYWYRRVMGKEIKFLLHFVKESKQDESGMPNNRFLAERTGGTYSTLKVQPAELEDSGVYFCASSPGLRGTNEKLFFGSGTQLSVL.

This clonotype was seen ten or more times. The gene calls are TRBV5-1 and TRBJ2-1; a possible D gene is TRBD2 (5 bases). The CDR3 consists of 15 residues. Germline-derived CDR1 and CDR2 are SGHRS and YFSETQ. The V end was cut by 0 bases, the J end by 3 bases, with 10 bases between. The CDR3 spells CASSLDEGSYNEQFF. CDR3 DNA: TGCGCCAGCAGCTTGGATGAGGGAAGCTACAATGAGCAGTTCTTC.

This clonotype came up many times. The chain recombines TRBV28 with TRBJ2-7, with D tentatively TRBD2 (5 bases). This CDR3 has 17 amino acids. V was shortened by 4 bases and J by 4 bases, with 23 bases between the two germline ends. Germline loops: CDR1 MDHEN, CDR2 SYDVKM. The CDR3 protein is CASSSLVARATGYEQYF. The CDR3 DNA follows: TGTGCCAGCAGTTCTCTGGTAGCGAGGGCCACGGGATACGAGCAGTACTTC.

CDR3 loop: CATSVLQPQHF. The CDR3, as DNA: TGTGCCACCAGTGTACTTCAGCCCCAGCATTTT. This rearrangement joins TRBV24-1 to TRBJ1-5; D remains unclear. The length of the CDR3 is 11 residues. Germline lookup yields CDR1 KGHDR and CDR2 SFDVKD. The V end lost 5 bases, the J end lost 6 bases, and 4 bases lay between the germline ends.

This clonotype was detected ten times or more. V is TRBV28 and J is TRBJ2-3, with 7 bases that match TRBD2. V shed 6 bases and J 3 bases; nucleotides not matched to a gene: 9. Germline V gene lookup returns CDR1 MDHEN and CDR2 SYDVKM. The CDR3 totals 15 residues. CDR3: CASSTLAAGTDTQYF. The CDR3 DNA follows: TGTGCCAGCAGCACTCTAGCGGCAGGGACAGATACGCAGTATTTT.

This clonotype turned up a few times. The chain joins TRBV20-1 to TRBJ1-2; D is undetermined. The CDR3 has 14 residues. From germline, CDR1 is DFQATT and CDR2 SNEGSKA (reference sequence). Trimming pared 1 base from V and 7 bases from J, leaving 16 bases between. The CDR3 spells CSARVAGRQAGYTF. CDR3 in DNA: TGCAGTGCTAGAGTCGCAGGCCGGCAGGCTGGCTACACCTTC.

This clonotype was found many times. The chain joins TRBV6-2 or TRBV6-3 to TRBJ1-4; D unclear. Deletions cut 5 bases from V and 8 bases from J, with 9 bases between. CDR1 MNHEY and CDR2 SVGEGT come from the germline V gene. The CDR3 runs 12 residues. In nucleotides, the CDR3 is TGTGCCAGCAGTCCGGTCGGGGAAAAACTGTTTTTT. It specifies CASSPVGEKLFF.

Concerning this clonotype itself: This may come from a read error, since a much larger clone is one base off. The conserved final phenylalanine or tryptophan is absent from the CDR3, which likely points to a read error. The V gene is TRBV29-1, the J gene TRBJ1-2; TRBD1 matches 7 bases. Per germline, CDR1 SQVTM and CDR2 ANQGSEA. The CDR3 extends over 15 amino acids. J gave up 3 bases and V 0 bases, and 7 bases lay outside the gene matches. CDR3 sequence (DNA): TGCAGCGTTGAAGAGTCCCAGACAGGGTACTATGGCTACACCTCC. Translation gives CSVEESQTGYYGYTS.

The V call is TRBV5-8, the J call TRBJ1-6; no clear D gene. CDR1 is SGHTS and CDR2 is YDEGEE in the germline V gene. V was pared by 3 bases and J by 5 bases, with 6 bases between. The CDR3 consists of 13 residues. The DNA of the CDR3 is TGTGCCAGCAGCTATTGGAATAATTCACCCCTCCACTTT. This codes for CASSYWNNSPLHF.

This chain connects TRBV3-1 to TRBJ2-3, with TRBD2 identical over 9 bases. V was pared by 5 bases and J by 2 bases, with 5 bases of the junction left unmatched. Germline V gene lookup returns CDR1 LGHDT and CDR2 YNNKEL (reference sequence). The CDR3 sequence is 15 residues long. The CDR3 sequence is CASSITSGYTDTQYF. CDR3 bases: TGTGCCAGCAGCATAACTAGCGGGTACACAGATACGCAGTATTTT.

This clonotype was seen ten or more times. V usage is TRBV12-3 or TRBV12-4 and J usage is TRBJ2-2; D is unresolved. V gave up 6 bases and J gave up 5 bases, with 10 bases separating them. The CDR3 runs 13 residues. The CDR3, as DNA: TGTGCCAGCAGGCAAAGAGGTACCGGGGAGCTGTTTTTT. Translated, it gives CASRQRGTGELFF.

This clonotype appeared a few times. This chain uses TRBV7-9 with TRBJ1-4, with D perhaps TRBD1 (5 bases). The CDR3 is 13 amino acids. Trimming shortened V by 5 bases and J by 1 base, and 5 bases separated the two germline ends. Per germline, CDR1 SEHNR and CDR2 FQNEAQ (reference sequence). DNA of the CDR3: TGTGCCAGCAGCGGGGGAACTAATGAAAAACTGTTTTTT. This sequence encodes CASSGGTNEKLFF.

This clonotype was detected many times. The CDR3 region is CSAMDSNEKLFF. The CDR3 DNA follows: TGCAGTGCTATGGACAGCAATGAAAAACTGTTTTTT. The chain couples TRBV20-1 to TRBJ1-4; D is possibly TRBD1 (6 bases). Between the trimmed V and J ends, which lost 4 bases and 5 bases, there was a span of 8 bases. The CDR3 is 12 amino acids. Germline CDR1 and CDR2: DFQATT and SNEGSKA (reference sequence).

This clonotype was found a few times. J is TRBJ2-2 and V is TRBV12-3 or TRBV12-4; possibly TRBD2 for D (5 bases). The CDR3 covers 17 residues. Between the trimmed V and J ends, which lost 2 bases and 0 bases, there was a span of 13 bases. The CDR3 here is CASSLPGVAPNTGELFF. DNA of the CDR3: TGTGCCAGCAGTTTACCCGGGGTAGCGCCGAACACCGGGGAGCTGTTTTTT.